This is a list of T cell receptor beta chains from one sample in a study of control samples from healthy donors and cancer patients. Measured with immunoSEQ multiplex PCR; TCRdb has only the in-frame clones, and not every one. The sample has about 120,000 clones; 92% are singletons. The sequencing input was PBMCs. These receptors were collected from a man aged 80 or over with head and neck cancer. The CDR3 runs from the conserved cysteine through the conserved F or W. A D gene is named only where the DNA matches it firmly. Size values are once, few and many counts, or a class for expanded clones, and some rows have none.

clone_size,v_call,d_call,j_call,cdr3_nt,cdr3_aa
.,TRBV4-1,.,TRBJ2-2,TGCGCCAGCAGCCAAGTTCTACTGGCCGGGGAGCTGTTTTTT,CASSQVLLAGELFF
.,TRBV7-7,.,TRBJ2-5,TGTGCCAGCAGCTTAGCGGCGGCAGGGCAAGAGACCCAGTACTTC,CASSLAAAGQETQYF
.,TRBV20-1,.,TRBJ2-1,TGCAGTGCTAGTACCCGAGGAGGGTCCTACAATGAGCAGTTCTTC,CSASTRGGSYNEQFF
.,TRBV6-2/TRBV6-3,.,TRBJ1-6,TGTGCCAGCAGCCTCGTCCAGGGAAGCGGAGTGTTT,CASSLVQGSGVF
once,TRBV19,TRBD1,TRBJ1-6,TGTGCCAGTAGTGCCCGGGACAGGGAAGAGGGCAATTCACCCCTCCACTTT,CASSARDREEGNSPLHF
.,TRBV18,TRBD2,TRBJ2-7,TGTGCCAGCTCCCGGGACTATAAGCAGTACTTC,CASSRDYKQYF
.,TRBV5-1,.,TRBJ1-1,TGCGCCAGCAGTCAAACAGGGAACACTGAAGCTTTCTTT,CASSQTGNTEAFF
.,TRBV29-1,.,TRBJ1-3,TGCAGCGTTGCGGGAGTCCTCCCCTCTGGAAACACCATATATTTT,CSVAGVLPSGNTIYF
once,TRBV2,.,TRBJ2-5,TGTGCCAGCAGACGAGAGACTAGATCGGGTGAGACCCAGTACTTC,CASRRETRSGETQYF
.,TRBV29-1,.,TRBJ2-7,TGCAGCGTGGTCAGTCAGACAGGTATCTCCTACGAGCAGTACTTC,CSVVSQTGISYEQYF
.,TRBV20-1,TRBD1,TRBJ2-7,TGCAGTGCTAGTTCCCCTAGGGGGCTCTCCTACGAGCAGTACTTC,CSASSPRGLSYEQYF
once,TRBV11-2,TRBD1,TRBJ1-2,TGTGCCAGCAGCTTAGGTCAGGGGGATGGCTACACCTTC,CASSLGQGDGYTF
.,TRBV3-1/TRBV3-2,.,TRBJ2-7,TGTGCCAGCAGCCAAGGGGGGAGGATGGGAGTATTC,CASSQGGRMGVF
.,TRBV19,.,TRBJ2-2,TGTGCCAGTTCCGCTGGGCGCATGAACACCGGGGAGCTGTTTTTT,CASSAGRMNTGELFF
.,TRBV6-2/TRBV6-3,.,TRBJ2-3,TGTGCCAGCAGCCCGCTTATCCTGGACACAGATACGCAGTATTTT,CASSPLILDTDTQYF
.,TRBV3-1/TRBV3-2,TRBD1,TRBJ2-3,TGTGCCAGCAGCCTAAGACAGGGGCAAGATACGCAGTATTTT,CASSLRQGQDTQYF